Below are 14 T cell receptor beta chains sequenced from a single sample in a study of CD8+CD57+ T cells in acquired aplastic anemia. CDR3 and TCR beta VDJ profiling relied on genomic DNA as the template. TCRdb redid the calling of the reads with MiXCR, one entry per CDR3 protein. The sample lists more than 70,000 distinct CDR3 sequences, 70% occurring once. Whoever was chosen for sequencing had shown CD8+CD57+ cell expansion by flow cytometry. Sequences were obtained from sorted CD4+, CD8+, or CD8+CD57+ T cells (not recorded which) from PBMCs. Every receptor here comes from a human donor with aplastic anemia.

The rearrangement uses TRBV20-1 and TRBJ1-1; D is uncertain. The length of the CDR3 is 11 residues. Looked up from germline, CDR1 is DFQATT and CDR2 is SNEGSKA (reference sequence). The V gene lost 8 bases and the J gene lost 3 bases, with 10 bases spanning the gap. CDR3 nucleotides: TGCAGTCCCGGCAGGTACACTGAAGCTTTCTTT. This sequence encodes CSPGRYTEAFF.

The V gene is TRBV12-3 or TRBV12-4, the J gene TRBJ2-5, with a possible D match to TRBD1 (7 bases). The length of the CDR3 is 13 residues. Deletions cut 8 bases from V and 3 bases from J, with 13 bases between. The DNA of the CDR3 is TGTGCCAGCGGGCAGGGGGAGGAAGAGACCCAGTACTTC. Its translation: CASGQGEEETQYF.

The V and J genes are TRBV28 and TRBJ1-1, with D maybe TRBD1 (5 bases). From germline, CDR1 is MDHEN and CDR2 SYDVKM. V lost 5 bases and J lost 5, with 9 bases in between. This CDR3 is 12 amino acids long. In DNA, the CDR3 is TGTGCCAGCAGTATCCAGGGTACTGAAGCTTTCTTT. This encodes CASSIQGTEAFF.

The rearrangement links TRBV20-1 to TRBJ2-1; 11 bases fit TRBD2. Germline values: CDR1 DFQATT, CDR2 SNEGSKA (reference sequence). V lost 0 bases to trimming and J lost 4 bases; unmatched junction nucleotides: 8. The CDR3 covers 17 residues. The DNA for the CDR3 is TGCAGTGCTAGAGATCTTAGCGGGGGGGCGGCTTACAATGAGCAGTTCTTC. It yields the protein CSARDLSGGAAYNEQFF.

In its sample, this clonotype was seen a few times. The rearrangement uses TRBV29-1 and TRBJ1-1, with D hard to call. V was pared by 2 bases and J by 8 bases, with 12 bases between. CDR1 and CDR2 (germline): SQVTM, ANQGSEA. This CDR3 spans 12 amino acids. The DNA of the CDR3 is TGCAGCGTTGAAAGGGCAGCGAGCGAAGCTTTCTTT. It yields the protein CSVERAASEAFF.

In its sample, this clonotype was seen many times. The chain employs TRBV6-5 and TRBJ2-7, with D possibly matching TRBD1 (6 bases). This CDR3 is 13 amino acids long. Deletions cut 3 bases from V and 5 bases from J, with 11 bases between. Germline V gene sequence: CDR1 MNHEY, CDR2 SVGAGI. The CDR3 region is CASSYSQGHEQYF. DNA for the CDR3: TGTGCCAGCAGTTATAGCCAGGGGCACGAGCAGTACTTC.

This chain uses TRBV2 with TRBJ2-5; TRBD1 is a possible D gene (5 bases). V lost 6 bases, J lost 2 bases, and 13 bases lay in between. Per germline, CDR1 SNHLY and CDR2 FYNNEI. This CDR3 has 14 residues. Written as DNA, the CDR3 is TGTGCCAGCAGCGTCAAGGGGCAGCAAGAGACCCAGTACTTC. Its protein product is CASSVKGQQETQYF.

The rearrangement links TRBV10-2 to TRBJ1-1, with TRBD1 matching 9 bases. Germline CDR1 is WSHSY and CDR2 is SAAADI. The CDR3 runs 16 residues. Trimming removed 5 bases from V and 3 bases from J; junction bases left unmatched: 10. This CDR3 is CASSYPGQGGYTEAFF. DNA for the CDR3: TGCGCCAGCAGTTATCCGGGACAGGGAGGGTACACTGAAGCTTTCTTT.

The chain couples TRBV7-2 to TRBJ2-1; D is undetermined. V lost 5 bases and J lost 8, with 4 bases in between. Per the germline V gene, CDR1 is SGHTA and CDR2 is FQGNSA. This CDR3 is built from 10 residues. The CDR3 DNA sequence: TGTGCCAGCAGCAGAGATGAGCAGTTCTTC. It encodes CASSRDEQFF.

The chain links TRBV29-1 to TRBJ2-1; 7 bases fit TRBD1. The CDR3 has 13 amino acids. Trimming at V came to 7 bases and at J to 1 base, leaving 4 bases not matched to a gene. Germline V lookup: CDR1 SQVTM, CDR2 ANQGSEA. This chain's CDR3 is CSARQGSYNEQFF. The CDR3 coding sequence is TGCAGCGCCCGACAGGGATCCTACAATGAGCAGTTCTTC.

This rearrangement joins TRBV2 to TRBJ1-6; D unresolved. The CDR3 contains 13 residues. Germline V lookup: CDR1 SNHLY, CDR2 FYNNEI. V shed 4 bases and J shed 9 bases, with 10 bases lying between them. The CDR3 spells CASSGGQRSPLHF. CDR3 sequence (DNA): TGTGCCAGCAGTGGCGGCCAACGTTCACCCCTCCACTTT.

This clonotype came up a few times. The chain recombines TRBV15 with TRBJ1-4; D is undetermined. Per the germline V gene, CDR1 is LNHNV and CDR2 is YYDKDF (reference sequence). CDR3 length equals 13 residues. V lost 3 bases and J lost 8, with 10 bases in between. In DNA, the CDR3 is TGTGCCACCAGCAGGAGAATGGTAGAAAAACTGTTTTTT. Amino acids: CATSRRMVEKLFF.

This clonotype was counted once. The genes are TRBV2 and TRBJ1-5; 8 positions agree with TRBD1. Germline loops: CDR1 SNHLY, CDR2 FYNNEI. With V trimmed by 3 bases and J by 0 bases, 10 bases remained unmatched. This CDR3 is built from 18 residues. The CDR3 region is CASSDTQGATDSNQPQHF. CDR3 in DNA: TGTGCCAGCAGTGACACCCAGGGGGCGACGGATAGCAATCAGCCCCAGCATTTT. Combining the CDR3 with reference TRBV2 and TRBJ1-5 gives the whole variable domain EPEVTQTPSHQVTQMGQEVILRCVPISNHLYFYWYRQILGQKVEFLVSFYNNEISEKSEIFDDQFSVERPDGSNFTLKIRSTKLEDSAMYFCASSDTQGATDSNQPQHFGDGTRLSIL.

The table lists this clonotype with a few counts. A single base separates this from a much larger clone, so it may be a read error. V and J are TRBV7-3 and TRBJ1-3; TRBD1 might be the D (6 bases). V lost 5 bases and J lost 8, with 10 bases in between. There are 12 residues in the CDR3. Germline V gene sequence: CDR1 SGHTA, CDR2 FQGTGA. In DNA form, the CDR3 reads TGTGCCAGCAGCCAGACAGGAGACACCATATATTTT. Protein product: CASSQTGDTIYF.